Reported below is one T cell receptor beta chain. The data belong to a study of T cell changes during pregnancy in multiple sclerosis. This table comes from immunoSEQ multiplex PCR, and its TCRdb copy is limited to in-frame clones, with some not included. The sample has approximately 28,000 clones; more than 70% are singletons. Trimming took 1 base from V and 6 from J; bases not matched to a gene: 8. Germline V gives CDR1 LNHDA, CDR2 SQIVND (reference sequence). This CDR3 has 16 residues. The TCR was taken from a female donor with multiple sclerosis, enrolled in a pregnancy study. The chain combines TRBV19 with TRBJ2-2, with 7 nucleotides matching TRBD1. The material sequenced was CD8+ T cells from peripheral blood mononuclear cells, taken after pregnancy. As DNA, the CDR3 is TGTGCCAGTAGTATAGTAGGGACAGACCTCCCCGGGGAGCTGTTTTTT. It translates to CASSIVGTDLPGELFF.